The present TCR beta chain was sequenced within a study of blood T cells in healthy people across ages. The authors ran a second PCR of roughly 7 to 11 cycles using a sample-barcoded 5' primer and a J-beta primer mix. Via MiXCR, TCRdb re-called the 5' RACE reads, giving one row per CDR3 protein. Seen here are roughly 700,000 distinct CDR3 sequences, around half observed once, and the top ten hold roughly 31%. This clonotype was picked up a small number of times. CDR1 and CDR2 from the germline V gene are LGHNA and YSLEER. The trim removed 1 base at V and 4 bases at J, leaving 9 bases unmatched. CDR3 length: 16 residues.

The chain combines TRBV4-3 with TRBJ2-7, with 8 bases fitting TRBD2. This receptor was taken from a woman aged 55-70 years in good health. Source material: blood. This chain's CDR3 is CASSQVLTSVPYEQYF. In nucleotides, the CDR3 is TGCGCCAGCAGCCAAGTGCTGACTAGCGTCCCGTACGAGCAGTACTTC.